Ten or more counts support the clone carrying this TCR beta chain. The antigen is undetermined. The data derive from a study of regulatory T cells in long-lasting Graves disease. Findings and limits, study-wide: New patients shared some 890 public clonotypes, fewer than the approximately 2,500 shared by persistent patients.

The CDR3 length is 14 residues. V was clipped by 5 bases and J by 3 bases, with 11 bases between them. Per germline, CDR1 SGHTA and CDR2 FQGNSA. CDR3-region Arm-PCR and iRepertoire HTBI primers produced the TCR beta libraries. TCRdb re-called the multiplex PCR reads through MiXCR, storing one row per CDR3 protein. Here the sample spans about 500,000 distinct CDR3 sequences, around 12% being singletons. The time point is: newly diagnosed GD, antithyroid drugs for less than 3 months. The TCR library was made from RNA that had been extracted from PBMCs in TRIzol. This same sample was also part of a study on T cells in Graves' hyperthyroidism and ophthalmopathy. Turning to that study: Each diagnosis drew on symptoms, thyroxine, TRAb, thyroid ultrasound and orbital computed tomography findings. Researchers found most expanded thyroid clonotypes above 0.001 in blood as well.

Material: peripheral blood mononuclear cells (PBMCs), obtained at new diagnosis, from a patient treated with antithyroid drugs. The sequence was obtained from a young woman with Graves disease. The V and J genes are TRBV7-2 and TRBJ1-3; no firm D call. CDR3 region: CASSPLPGGNTIYF. Here the CDR3 DNA reads TGTGCCAGCAGCCCGTTGCCAGGTGGAAACACCATATATTTT.